This T cell receptor (beta chain) is drawn from a study of shared clonotypes between healthy human individuals. Broader study findings: Among the subsets, naive ones generally showed larger estimated richness than memory ones. Several donors held about 4.6% of naive CD4 clonotypes in common.

The assay was run at deep level. Repertoires were generated with immunoSEQ multiplex PCR, while TCRdb's copy carries only in-frame clones and drops some. The table shows hundreds of thousands of clones, with roughly 70% occurring only once. A remark on this clone: Its cognate antigen is unknown.

The germline gives CDR1 SEHNR, CDR2 FQNEAQ (reference sequence). V was pared by 4 bases and J by 8 bases, with 15 bases of the junction left unmatched. The CDR3 sequence is 17 residues long. The sequence came from a woman in her thirties in good health. What was sequenced was memory CD4+ T cells sorted from blood. Subset indicated: CD45RA-negative fraction. The gene calls are TRBV7-9 and TRBJ2-1, with 9 bases aligning to TRBD2. CDR3 protein: CASSSLRGRDYSDEQFF. The CDR3 DNA sequence: TGTGCCAGCAGCTCCCTCCGCGGGAGGGATTATAGTGATGAGCAGTTCTTC.